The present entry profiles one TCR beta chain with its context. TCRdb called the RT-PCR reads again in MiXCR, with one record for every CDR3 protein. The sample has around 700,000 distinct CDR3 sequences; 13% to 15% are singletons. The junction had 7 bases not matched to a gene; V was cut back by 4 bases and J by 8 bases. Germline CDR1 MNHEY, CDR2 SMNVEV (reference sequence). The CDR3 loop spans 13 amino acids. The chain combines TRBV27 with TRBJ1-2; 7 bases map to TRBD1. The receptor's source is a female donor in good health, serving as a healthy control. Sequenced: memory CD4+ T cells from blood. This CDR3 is CASSSRGLEGYTF. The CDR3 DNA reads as TGTGCCAGCAGTTCGAGGGGGCTGGAGGGCTACACCTTC.